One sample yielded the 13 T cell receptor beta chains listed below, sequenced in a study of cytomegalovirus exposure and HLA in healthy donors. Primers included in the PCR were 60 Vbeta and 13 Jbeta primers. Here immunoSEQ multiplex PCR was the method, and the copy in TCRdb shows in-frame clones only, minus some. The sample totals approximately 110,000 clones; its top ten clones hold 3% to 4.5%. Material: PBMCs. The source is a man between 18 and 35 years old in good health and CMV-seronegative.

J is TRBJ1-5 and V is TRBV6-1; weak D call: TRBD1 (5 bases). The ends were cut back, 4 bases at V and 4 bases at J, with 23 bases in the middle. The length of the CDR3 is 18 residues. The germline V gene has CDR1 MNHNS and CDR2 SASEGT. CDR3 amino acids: CASSGARRGRHPNQPQHF. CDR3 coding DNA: TGTGCCAGCAGTGGGGCTAGGAGGGGACGACACCCTAATCAGCCCCAGCATTTT.

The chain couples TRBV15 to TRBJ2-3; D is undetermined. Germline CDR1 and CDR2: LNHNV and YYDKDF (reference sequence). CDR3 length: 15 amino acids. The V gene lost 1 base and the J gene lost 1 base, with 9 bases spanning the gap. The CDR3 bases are TGTGCCACCAGCAGAGGAGGCAGCGGCACAGATACGCAGTATTTT. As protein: CATSRGGSGTDTQYF.

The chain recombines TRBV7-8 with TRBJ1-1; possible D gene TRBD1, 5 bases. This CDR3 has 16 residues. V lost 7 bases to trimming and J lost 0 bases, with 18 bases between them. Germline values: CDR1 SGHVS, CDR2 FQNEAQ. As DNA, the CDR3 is TGTGCCAGCACCTTTATGCGTTGGGGCGTGAACACTGAAGCTTTCTTT. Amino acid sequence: CASTFMRWGVNTEAFF. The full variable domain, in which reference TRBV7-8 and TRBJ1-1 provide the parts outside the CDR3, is GAGVSQSPRYKVAKRGQDVALRCDPISGHVSLFWYQQALGQGPEFLTYFQNEAQLDKSGLPSDRFFAERPEGSVSTLKIQRTQQEDSAVYLCASTFMRWGVNTEAFFGQGTRLTVV.

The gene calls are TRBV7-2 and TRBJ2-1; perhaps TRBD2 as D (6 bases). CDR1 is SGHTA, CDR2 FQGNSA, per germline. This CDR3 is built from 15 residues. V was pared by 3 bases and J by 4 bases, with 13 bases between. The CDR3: CASSFGGTVYNEQFF. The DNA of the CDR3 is TGTGCCAGCAGCTTTGGAGGGACGGTTTACAATGAGCAGTTCTTC.

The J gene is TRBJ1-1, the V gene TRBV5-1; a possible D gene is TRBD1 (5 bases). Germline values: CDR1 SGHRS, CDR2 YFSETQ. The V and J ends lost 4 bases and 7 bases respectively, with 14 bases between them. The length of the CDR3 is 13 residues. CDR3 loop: CASSGQGGIEAFF. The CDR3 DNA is TGCGCCAGCAGCGGCCAGGGAGGGATTGAAGCTTTCTTT.

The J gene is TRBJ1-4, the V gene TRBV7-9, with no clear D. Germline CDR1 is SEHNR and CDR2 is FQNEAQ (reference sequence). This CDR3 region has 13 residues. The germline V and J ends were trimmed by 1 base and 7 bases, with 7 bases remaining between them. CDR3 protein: CASSLGGGEKLFF. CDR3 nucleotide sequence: TGTGCCAGCAGCTTAGGCGGCGGTGAAAAACTGTTTTTT.

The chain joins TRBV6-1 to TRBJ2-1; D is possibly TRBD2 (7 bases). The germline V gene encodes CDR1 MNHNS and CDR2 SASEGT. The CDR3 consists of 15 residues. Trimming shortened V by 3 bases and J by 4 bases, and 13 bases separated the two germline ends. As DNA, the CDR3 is TGTGCCAGCAGTGATCGCGGGGGCCCTTACAATGAGCAGTTCTTC. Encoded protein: CASSDRGGPYNEQFF.

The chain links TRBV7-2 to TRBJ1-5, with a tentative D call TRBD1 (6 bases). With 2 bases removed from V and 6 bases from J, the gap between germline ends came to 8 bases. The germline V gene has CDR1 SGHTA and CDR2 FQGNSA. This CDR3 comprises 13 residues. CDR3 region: CASSLRGIQPQHF. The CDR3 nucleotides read TGTGCCAGCAGCTTAAGGGGGATTCAGCCCCAGCATTTT.

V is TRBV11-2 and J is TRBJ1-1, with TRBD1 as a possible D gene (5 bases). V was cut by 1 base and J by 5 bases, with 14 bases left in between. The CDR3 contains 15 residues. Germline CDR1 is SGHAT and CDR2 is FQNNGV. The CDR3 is CASSLGFTGSTEAFF. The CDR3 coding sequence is TGTGCCAGCAGCTTAGGGTTTACAGGCAGTACTGAAGCTTTCTTT.

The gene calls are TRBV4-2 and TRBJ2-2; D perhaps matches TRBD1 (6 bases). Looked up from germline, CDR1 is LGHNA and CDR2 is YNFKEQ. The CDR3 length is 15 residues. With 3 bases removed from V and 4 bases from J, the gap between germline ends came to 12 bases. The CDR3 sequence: CASSQLQGTTGELFF. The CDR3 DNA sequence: TGTGCCAGCAGCCAGCTACAGGGTACCACCGGGGAGCTGTTTTTT.

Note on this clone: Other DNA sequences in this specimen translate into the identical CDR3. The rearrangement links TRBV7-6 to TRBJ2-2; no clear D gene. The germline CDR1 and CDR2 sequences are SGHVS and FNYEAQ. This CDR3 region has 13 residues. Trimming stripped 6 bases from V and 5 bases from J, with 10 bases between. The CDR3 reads CASSQATTGELFF. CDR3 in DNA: TGTGCCAGCAGTCAGGCGACAACCGGGGAGCTGTTTTTT.

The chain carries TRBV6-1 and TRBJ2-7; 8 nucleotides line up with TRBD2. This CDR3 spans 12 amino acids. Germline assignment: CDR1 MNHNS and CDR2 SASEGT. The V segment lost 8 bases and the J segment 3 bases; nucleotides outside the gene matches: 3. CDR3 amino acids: CASSRGGYEQYF. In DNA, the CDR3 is TGTGCCAGCTCCCGGGGGGGCTACGAGCAGTACTTC.

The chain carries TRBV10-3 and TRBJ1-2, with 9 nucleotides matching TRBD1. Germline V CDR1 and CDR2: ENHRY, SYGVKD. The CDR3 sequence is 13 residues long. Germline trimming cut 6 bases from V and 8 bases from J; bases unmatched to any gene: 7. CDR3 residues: CAIRGTGTGGYTF. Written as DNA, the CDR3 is TGTGCCATCAGGGGGACAGGGACAGGAGGCTACACCTTC.